This passage covers 15 T cell receptor beta chains from one sample sequenced in a study of beta chain features in type 1 diabetes. The isolated RNA, all of it, was reverse transcribed, so expressed TCRB transcripts were what got sequenced. Using immunoSEQ multiplex PCR, the repertoire was profiled, and TCRdb retains in-frame clones only, with some absent. The table records approximately 470,000 clones, 25% to 35% of them present only once. Sequencing used naive CD4+ T cells from blood. The receptors were sampled from a young man in good health.

This clone was counted between two and nine times. V and J are TRBV4-3 and TRBJ2-3; 14 bases fit TRBD2. The CDR3 loop spans 16 amino acids. V shed 4 bases and J 6 bases; nucleotides not matched to a gene: 6. Germline CDR1 reads LGHNA; CDR2 reads YSLEER. CDR3 sequence reads: CASSLGTSGSSDTQYF. The CDR3 nucleotides are TGCGCCAGCAGCCTTGGGACTAGCGGGAGTAGCGATACGCAGTATTTT.

V gene TRBV30 combines with J gene TRBJ1-1; no clear D. CDR1 and CDR2 (germline): GTSNPN, SVGIG (reference sequence). Trimming removed 4 bases from V and 0 bases from J, with 12 bases in between. This CDR3 has 14 amino acids. CDR3 coding DNA: TGTGCCTGGACAAAAAGGTTGATGAACACTGAAGCTTTCTTT. Translation gives CAWTKRLMNTEAFF.

This clone occurred a few times. In DNA form, the CDR3 reads TGTGCCATCAGCCCCGGGACAGGGTCCTACCAAGAGACCCAGTACTTC. It specifies CAISPGTGSYQETQYF. This chain links TRBV10-3 with TRBJ2-5; 9 bases line up with TRBD1. Trimming cost V 6 bases and J 0 bases; bases outside gene matches: 8. CDR3 size: 16 residues. From germline, CDR1 is ENHRY and CDR2 SYGVKD.

This chain joins TRBV11-2 and TRBJ2-6, with 8 bases identical to TRBD1. Germline loops: CDR1 SGHAT, CDR2 FQNNGV. V dropped 6 bases and J dropped 0; count of bases not matched to a gene: 7. The CDR3 length is 17 residues. The CDR3 spells CASRQGTGVSGANVLTF. CDR3 DNA sequence: TGTGCCAGCAGGCAGGGGACAGGAGTCTCTGGGGCCAACGTCCTGACTTTC.

This clone came up many times. This chain's CDR3 is CSAHGSYNEQFF. The DNA for the CDR3 is TGCAGCGCCCACGGCTCCTACAATGAGCAGTTCTTC. The chain recombines TRBV29-1 with TRBJ2-1; D ambiguous. Germline V gene sequence: CDR1 SQVTM, CDR2 ANQGSEA. CDR3 length: 12 amino acids. The V end lost 7 bases, the J end lost 0 bases, and 7 bases lay between the germline ends.

This clone was counted only a few times. In DNA, the CDR3 is TGTGCCAGCCGTCCCAAGATCGGAAGAGCTGGGGCCAACGTCCTGACTTTC. This gives the protein CASRPKIGRAGANVLTF. The rearrangement joins TRBV7-6 to TRBJ2-6; D gene ambiguous. Per germline, CDR1 SGHVS and CDR2 FNYEAQ. The V and J ends lost 8 bases and 2 bases respectively, with 19 bases between them. There are 17 residues in the CDR3.

This clone was recorded a few times. Different DNA sequences within this sample yield the same CDR3. The chain combines TRBV29-1 with TRBJ1-1; D gene uncertain. Germline V gene sequence: CDR1 SQVTM, CDR2 ANQGSEA. CDR3 size: 12 residues. Trimming left V 7 bases short and J 0 bases short, with 9 bases between. The CDR3 bases are TGCAGCGCCGGACTGCTGAACACTGAAGCTTTCTTT. Translation gives CSAGLLNTEAFF.

J is TRBJ1-1 and V is TRBV28; D uncertain. Per the germline V gene, CDR1 is MDHEN and CDR2 is SYDVKM. CDR3 size: 14 residues. Trimming took off 6 bases at V and 5 bases at J, with 16 bases between the two ends. CDR3 loop: CASRPLEGWTEAFF. The CDR3 DNA follows: TGTGCCAGCAGGCCTTTGGAGGGATGGACTGAAGCTTTCTTT.

This clone occurred a few times. The rearrangement uses TRBV6-1 and TRBJ2-7, with 12 bases lining up with TRBD2. This CDR3 is 15 amino acids long. After removal of 2 bases from V and 5 bases from J, the junction contained 4 bases not matched to a gene. The germline gives CDR1 MNHNS, CDR2 SASEGT. CDR3 amino acids: CASSERTSGTHEQYF. CDR3 bases: TGTGCCAGCAGTGAAAGGACTAGCGGGACCCACGAGCAGTACTTC.

A single count supports this clone. The V and J genes are TRBV7-9 and TRBJ1-2, with a tentative D call TRBD1 (5 bases). This CDR3 is built from 14 residues. The V gene's germline CDR1 is SEHNR and CDR2 FQNEAQ (reference sequence). Trimming shortened V by 4 bases and J by 0 bases, and 9 bases separated the two germline ends. The CDR3 DNA reads TGTGCCAGCAGCTCAGGGCAAGCTAACTATGGCTACACCTTC. Amino acids: CASSSGQANYGYTF. The variable domain in full, completed from reference TRBV7-9 and TRBJ1-2, reads DTGVSQNPRHKITKRGQNVTFRCDPISEHNRLYWYRQTLGQGPEFLTYFQNEAQLEKSRLLSDRFSAERPKGSFSTLEIQRTEQGDSAMYLCASSSGQANYGYTFGSGTRLTVV.

This chain joins TRBV7-2 and TRBJ2-6, with D unclear. Per the germline V gene, CDR1 is SGHTA and CDR2 is FQGNSA. CDR3 length equals 15 residues. V lost 3 bases and J lost 1, with 7 bases in between. The CDR3, as DNA: TGTGCCAGCAGCTTTTGGGAATCTGGGGCCAACGTCCTGACTTTC. Translating gives CASSFWESGANVLTF.

This clone was seen only once. The J gene is TRBJ2-7, the V gene TRBV7-2; perhaps TRBD2 as D (6 bases). The length of the CDR3 is 13 residues. Germline V gene sequence: CDR1 SGHTA, CDR2 FQGNSA. Trimming left V 1 base short and J 4 bases short, with 8 bases between. The CDR3 coding sequence is TGTGCCAGCAGCTTAGTGCGGGGTTACGAGCAGTACTTC. Protein: CASSLVRGYEQYF.

This clone showed up just a few times. The V and J genes are TRBV13 and TRBJ2-7, with a possible D match to TRBD2 (5 bases). The V and J ends lost 8 bases and 6 bases respectively, with 14 bases between them. The germline CDR1 and CDR2 sequences are PRHDT and FYEKMQ (reference sequence). The CDR3 sequence is 12 residues long. The CDR3 loop is CASALAGTEQYF. The CDR3 nucleotides read TGTGCCAGCGCCCTAGCAGGCACCGAGCAGTACTTC.

This clone was seen a few times. The sample has other DNA sequences that encode this CDR3 too. V gene TRBV9 combines with J gene TRBJ2-3, with D hard to call. The germline V gene has CDR1 SGDLS and CDR2 YYNGEE. V was trimmed by 0 bases and J by 2 bases, leaving 4 bases between them. CDR3 length: 13 residues. This CDR3 is CASSVASTDTQYF. The DNA for the CDR3 is TGTGCCAGCAGCGTAGCCTCCACAGATACGCAGTATTTT.

CDR3 region: CASSARSQGPNEQFF. The CDR3 coding sequence is TGTGCCAGCAGCGCACGCTCACAGGGGCCCAATGAGCAGTTCTTC. The rearrangement joins TRBV7-9 to TRBJ2-1, with 7 bases matching TRBD1. J lost 6 bases, V lost 5 bases, and 10 bases had no gene match. Germline lookup yields CDR1 SEHNR and CDR2 FQNEAQ (reference sequence). CDR3 size: 15 residues. The full variable domain, with the rest looked up from reference TRBV7-9 and TRBJ2-1, is DTGVSQNPRHKITKRGQNVTFRCDPISEHNRLYWYRQTLGQGPEFLTYFQNEAQLEKSRLLSDRFSAERPKGSFSTLEIQRTEQGDSAMYLCASSARSQGPNEQFFGPGTRLTVL.